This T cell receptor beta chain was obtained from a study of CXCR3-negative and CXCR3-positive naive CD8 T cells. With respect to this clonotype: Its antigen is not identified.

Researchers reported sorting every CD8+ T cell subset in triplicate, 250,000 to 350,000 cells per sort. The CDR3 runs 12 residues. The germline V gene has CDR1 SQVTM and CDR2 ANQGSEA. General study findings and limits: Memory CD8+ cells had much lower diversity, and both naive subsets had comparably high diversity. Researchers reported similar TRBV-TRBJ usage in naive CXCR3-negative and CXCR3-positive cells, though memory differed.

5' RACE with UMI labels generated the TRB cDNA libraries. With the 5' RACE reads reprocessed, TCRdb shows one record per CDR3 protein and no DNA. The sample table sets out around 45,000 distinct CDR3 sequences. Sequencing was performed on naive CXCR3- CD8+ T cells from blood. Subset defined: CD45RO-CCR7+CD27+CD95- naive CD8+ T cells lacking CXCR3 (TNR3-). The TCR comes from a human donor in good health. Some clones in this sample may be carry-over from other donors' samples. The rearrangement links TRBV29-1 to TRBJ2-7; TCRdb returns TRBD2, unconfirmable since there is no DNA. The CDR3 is CSVREGTYEQYF.